This TCR beta chain emerged from a study of blood T cell repertoires in COVID-19 (dated by TCRdb to 2020 to 2022). About the study as a whole: Samples covering the acute and convalescent phases of COVID-19 were provided by collaborators in the United States, Italy and Spain. A freely available public database, intended as a resource for researchers studying the immune response to SARS-CoV-2, is where the repertoires were released. Where available, HLA class I and class II types were taken from metadata supplied by the sample provider and were not determined by assay-based typing. The material from the prospective study consisted of cDNA or gDNA derived from T cells, B-cell-depleted T cells, or PBMCs. Deeply sampled blood TCRbeta repertoires from subjects exposed to, actively infected with, or recovered from COVID-19 were included in the dataset. Sample metadata almost always included a de-identified subject ID, COVID-19 status, age in years and sex. The samples were drawn from the first 160 participants of the ongoing ImmuneRACE study and from 1,254 subjects provided by 6 global collaborators. Findings and caveats that apply to the study as a whole: How much clinical and demographic metadata was included differed by source and by participant, and the metadata was provided uncurated.

The collaborating institutions used their own protocols to collect whole blood in K2EDTA tubes. For TCRbeta analysis, collaborator samples were shipped as frozen whole blood, as isolated PBMCs, or as DNA extracted from either sample type. TCRbeta CDR3 regions were amplified from genomic DNA using the immunoSEQ Assay, a bias-controlled multiplex PCR. On the study's bioinformatics: The number of nucleated cells in each sample was estimated from the amplification of reference gene primers within the assay. To quantify the absolute abundance of each unique TCRbeta CDR3 rearrangement, sequence reads were collapsed and filtered. For each sample, productive Simpson clonality was calculated as the square root of Simpson's diversity index across productive rearrangements. This is the immuneACCESS table as TCRdb keeps it, with only in-frame sequences that have V and J called. A part of the clones is gone; compared with another copy, unresolved V genes explain less than half, and the rest is unexplained. Clone size and V and J calls were adopted from that table, with D and trimming inferred from the DNA. This sample has fewer than 120,000 clones in its table, and 76% of those were observed once. The top ten clones comprise 3% to 4% of the sample.

Comments on this clone: Its antigen is currently not known. No base quality values were provided; no much bigger clone lies one nucleotide off.

Compared with germline, V lacks 5 bases and J lacks 5 bases; bases without a gene match: 9. In the germline V gene (reference sequence), CDR1 corresponds to GTSNPN and CDR2 to SVGIG. The CDR3 measures 13 amino acids from cysteine to phenylalanine. This entry keeps only the CDR3 DNA: 39 bases, framed from base 1. This clonotype originated in a woman of 80 years or more with acute or convalescent COVID-19. What was sequenced was peripheral blood. The receptor chain draws on TRBV30 and TRBJ2-7; 7 middle bases align to TRBD1. The DNA sequence is given as TGTGCCTGGGTGACAGGGATCGAGAACGAGCAGTACTTC. This translates into CAWVTGIENEQYF.